This T cell receptor beta chain is drawn from a study of cytomegalovirus exposure and HLA in healthy donors. PCR employed 60 Vbeta and 13 Jbeta primers. This table comes from immunoSEQ multiplex PCR, and its TCRdb copy is limited to in-frame clones, with some not included. The sample has approximately 200,000 clones, around 79% seen once. The trim removed 7 bases at V and 4 bases at J, leaving 4 bases unmatched. This CDR3 is 13 amino acids long. CDR1 and CDR2 (germline): MNHEY, SVGAGI. The TCR originated in a woman under 30 in good health and CMV-seronegative. Sequencing was carried out using PBMCs. The genes are TRBV6-5 and TRBJ1-1; 9 positions match TRBD1. The CDR3 DNA follows: TGTGCCAGCACCCTGGGACAGGGCACTGAAGCTTTCTTT. Translation: CASTLGQGTEAFF.